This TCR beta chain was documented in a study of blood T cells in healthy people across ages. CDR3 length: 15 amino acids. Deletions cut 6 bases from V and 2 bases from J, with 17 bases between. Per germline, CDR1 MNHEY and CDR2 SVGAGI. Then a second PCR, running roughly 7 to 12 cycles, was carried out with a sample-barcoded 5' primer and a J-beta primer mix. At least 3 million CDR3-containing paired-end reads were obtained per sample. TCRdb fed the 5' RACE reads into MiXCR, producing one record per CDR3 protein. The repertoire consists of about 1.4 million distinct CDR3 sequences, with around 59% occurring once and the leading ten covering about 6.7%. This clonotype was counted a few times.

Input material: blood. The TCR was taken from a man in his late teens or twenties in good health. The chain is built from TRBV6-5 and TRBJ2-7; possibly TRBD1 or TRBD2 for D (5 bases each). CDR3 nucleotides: TGTGCCAGCAGCCCCGGGACGGCCAATACCTACGAGCAGTACTTC. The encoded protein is CASSPGTANTYEQYF.